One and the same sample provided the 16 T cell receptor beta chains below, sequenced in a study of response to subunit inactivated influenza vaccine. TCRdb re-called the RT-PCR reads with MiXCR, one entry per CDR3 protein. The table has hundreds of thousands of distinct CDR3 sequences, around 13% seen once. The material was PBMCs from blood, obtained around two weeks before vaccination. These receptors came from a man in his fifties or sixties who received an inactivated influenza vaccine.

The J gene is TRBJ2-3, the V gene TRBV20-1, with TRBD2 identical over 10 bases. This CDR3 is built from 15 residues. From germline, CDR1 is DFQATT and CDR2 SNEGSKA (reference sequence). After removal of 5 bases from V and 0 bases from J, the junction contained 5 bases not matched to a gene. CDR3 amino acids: CSAVPLAGSTDTQYF. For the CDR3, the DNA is TGCAGTGCTGTCCCACTAGCGGGGAGCACAGATACGCAGTATTTT.

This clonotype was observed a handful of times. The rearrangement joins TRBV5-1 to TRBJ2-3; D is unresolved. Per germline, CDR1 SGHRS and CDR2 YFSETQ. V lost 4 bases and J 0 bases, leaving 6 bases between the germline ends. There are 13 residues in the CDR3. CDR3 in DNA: TGCGCCAGCAGCAAGACTAGCACAGATACGCAGTATTTT. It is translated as CASSKTSTDTQYF. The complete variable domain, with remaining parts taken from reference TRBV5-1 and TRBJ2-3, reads KAGVTQTPRYLIKTRGQQVTLSCSPISGHRSVSWYQQTPGQGLQFLFEYFSETQRNKGNFPGRFSGRQFSNSRSEMNVSTLELGDSALYLCASSKTSTDTQYFGPGTRLTVL.

The CDR3 nucleotides read TGTGCCAGCAGTGGGGCCCTCGGGACAGGGGGCACCGGGGAGCTGTTTTTT. Translated: CASSGALGTGGTGELFF. The rearrangement links TRBV25-1 to TRBJ2-2; 11 bases match TRBD1. This CDR3 comprises 17 residues. Germline V CDR1 and CDR2: MGHDK, SYGVNS. J lost 4 bases, V lost 4 bases, and 8 bases had no gene match.

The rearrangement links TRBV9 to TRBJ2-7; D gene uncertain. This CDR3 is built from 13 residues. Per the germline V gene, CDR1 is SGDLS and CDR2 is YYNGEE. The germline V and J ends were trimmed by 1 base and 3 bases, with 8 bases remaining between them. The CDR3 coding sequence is TGTGCCAGCAGCGTACGACTTGGCTACGAGCAGTACTTC. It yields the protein CASSVRLGYEQYF.

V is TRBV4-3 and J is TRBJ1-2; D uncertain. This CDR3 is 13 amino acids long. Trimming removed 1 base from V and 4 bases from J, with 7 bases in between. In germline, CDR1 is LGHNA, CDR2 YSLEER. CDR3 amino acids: CASSQGLGYGYTF. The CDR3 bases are TGCGCCAGCAGCCAAGGGCTGGGCTATGGCTACACCTTC.

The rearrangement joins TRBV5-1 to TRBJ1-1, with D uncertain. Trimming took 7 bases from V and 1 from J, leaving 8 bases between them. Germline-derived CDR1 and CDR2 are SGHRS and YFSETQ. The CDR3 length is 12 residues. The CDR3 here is CASGARNTEAFF. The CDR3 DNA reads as TGCGCCAGCGGTGCGAGGAACACTGAAGCTTTCTTT.

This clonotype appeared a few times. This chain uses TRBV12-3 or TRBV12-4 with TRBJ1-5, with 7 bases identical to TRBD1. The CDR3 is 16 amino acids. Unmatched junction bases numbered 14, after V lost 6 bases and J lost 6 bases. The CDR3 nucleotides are TGTGCCAGCAGCGCCCAGGGGGGGGGCTCGAGTCAGCCCCAGCATTTT. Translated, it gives CASSAQGGGSSQPQHF.

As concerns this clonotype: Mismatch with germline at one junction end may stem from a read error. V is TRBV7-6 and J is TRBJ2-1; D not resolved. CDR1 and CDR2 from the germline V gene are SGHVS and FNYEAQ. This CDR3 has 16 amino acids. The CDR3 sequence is CASSLVLSLSHNEQFF. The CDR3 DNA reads TGTGCCAGCAGCTTAGTGTTGTCTCTCTCCCACAATGAGCAGTTCTTC.

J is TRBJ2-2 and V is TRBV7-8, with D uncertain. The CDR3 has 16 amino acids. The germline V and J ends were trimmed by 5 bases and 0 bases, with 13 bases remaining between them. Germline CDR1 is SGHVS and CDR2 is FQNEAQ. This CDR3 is CASSPSRRSNTGELFF. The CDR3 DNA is TGTGCCAGCAGCCCCTCCCGAAGATCGAACACCGGGGAGCTGTTTTTT.

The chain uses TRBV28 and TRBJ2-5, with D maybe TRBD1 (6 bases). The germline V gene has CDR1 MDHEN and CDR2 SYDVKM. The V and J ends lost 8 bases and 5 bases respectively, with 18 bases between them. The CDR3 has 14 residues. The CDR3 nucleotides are TGTGCCAGCCTCAAACAGGGCCGGGCGGAGACCCAGTACTTC. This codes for CASLKQGRAETQYF.

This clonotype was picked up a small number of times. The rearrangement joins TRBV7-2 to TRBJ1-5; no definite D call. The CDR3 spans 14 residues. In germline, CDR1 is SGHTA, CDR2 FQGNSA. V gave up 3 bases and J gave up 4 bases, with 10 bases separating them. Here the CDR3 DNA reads TGTGCCAGCAGCTTCATGGACGGTAATCAGCCCCAGCATTTT. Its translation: CASSFMDGNQPQHF. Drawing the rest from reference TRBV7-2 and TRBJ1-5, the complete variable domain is GAGVSQSPSNKVTEKGKDVELRCDPISGHTALYWYRQSLGQGLEFLIYFQGNSAPDKSGLPSDRFSAERTGGSVSTLTIQRTQQEDSAVYLCASSFMDGNQPQHFGDGTRLSIL.

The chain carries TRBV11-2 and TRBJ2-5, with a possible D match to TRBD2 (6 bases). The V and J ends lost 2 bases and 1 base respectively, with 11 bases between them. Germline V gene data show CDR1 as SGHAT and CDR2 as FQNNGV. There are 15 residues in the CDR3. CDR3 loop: CASSLSRGGQETQYF. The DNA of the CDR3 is TGTGCCAGCAGCTTATCTAGGGGAGGCCAAGAGACCCAGTACTTC. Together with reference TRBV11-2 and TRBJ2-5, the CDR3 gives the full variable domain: EAGVAQSPRYKIIEKRQSVAFWCNPISGHATLYWYQQILGQGPKLLIQFQNNGVVDDSQLPKDRFSAERLKGVDSTLKIQPAKLEDSAVYLCASSLSRGGQETQYFGPGTRLLVL.

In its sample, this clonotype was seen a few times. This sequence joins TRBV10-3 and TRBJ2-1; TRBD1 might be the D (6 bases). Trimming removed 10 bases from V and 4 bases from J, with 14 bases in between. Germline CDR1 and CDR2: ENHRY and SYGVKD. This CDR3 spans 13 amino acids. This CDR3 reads CASKGVSYNEQFF. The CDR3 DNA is TGTGCCAGTAAGGGGGTATCATACAATGAGCAGTTCTTC.

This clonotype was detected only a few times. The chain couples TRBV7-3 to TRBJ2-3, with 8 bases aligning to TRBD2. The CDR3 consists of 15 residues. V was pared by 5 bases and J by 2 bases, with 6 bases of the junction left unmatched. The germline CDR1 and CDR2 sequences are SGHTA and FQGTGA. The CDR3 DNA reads TGTGCCAGCAGCCGCACTAGCGGTATCACAGATACGCAGTATTTT. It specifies CASSRTSGITDTQYF.

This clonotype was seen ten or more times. The CDR3 nucleotides read TGTGCCAGCAGCTTGGCGAGCGGGAGATGGAATGAGCAGTTCTTC. It codes for CASSLASGRWNEQFF. The chain joins TRBV7-9 to TRBJ2-1, with 8 bases matching TRBD2. The CDR3 covers 15 residues. Germline loops: CDR1 SEHNR, CDR2 FQNEAQ (reference sequence). V dropped 3 bases and J dropped 7; count of bases not matched to a gene: 8.

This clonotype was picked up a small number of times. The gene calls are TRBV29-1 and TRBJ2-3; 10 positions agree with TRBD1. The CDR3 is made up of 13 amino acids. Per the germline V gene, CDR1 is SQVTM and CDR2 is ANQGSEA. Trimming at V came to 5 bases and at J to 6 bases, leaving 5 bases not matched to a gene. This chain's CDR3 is CSVMTGGGDTQYF. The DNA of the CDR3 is TGCAGCGTTATGACAGGGGGCGGCGATACGCAGTATTTT.